These 19 T cell receptor beta chains were all obtained from the same sample, sequenced in a study of OX40 agonist ivuxolimab in advanced cancers. Assay used: immunoSEQ multiplex PCR; TCRdb lists only in-frame clones, some missing. The table lists tens of thousands of clones, around four fifths of them singletons. The sequenced sample was CD4+ or CD8+ T cells sorted from blood, obtained in a trial of the OX40 agonist ivuxolimab. These receptors all come from an adult with an advanced solid tumor such as melanoma, head and neck, liver or kidney cancer.

This rearrangement joins TRBV27 to TRBJ1-1; D not resolved. The CDR3 runs 13 residues. The germline CDR1 and CDR2 sequences are MNHEY and SMNVEV (reference sequence). V was shortened by 3 bases and J by 0 bases, with 5 bases between the two germline ends. CDR3 DNA: TGTGCCAGCAGTTTGGTTGTGAACACTGAAGCTTTCTTT. It yields the protein CASSLVVNTEAFF.

CDR3 residues: CASSLEGGNEQFF. CDR3 in DNA: TGTGCCAGCAGCCTGGAGGGGGGCAATGAGCAGTTCTTC. The chain recombines TRBV5-8 with TRBJ2-1; D tentatively fits TRBD1 or TRBD2 (6 bases each). CDR1 is SGHTS, CDR2 YDEGEE, per germline. This CDR3 contains 13 residues. Between the trimmed V and J ends, which lost 4 bases and 6 bases, there was a span of 11 bases.

The V call is TRBV30, the J call TRBJ1-3; D remains unclear. From germline, CDR1 is GTSNPN and CDR2 SVGIG (reference sequence). With 0 bases removed from V and 2 bases from J, the gap between germline ends came to 5 bases. The CDR3 runs 13 residues. In nucleotides, the CDR3 is TGTGCCTGGAGTGTTCAAGCTGGAAACACCATATATTTT. Its translation: CAWSVQAGNTIYF.

The chain uses TRBV11-2 and TRBJ2-1; 11 nucleotides agree with TRBD2. CDR1 SGHAT and CDR2 FQNNGV come from the germline V gene. The V segment lost 5 bases and the J segment 6 bases; nucleotides outside the gene matches: 9. The CDR3 runs 16 residues. Here the CDR3 reads CASSHYSGGAGNEQFF. CDR3 DNA: TGTGCCAGCAGCCACTATAGCGGGGGGGCTGGCAATGAGCAGTTCTTC.

The CDR3 reads CASSQEGLYGYTF. CDR3 bases: TGTGCCAGCAGCCAAGAGGGACTCTATGGCTACACCTTC. This sequence joins TRBV14 and TRBJ1-2; D perhaps matches TRBD1 (5 bases). The CDR3 totals 13 residues. V shed 0 bases and J shed 4 bases, with 6 bases lying between them. CDR1 is SGHDN, CDR2 FVKESK, per germline.

The V call is TRBV7-2, the J call TRBJ2-3; D is unresolved. The CDR3 extends over 15 amino acids. V lost 1 base, J lost 1 base, and 9 bases lay in between. Germline CDR1 SGHTA, CDR2 FQGNSA. The CDR3, as DNA: TGTGCCAGCAGCTTAGTCGTACTCGGCACAGATACGCAGTATTTT. Protein product: CASSLVVLGTDTQYF.

Details on this clone: The junction departs from germline at one end; a sequencing error may be responsible. The chain employs TRBV4-1 and TRBJ2-7; 7 bases are a match to TRBD1. Germline V gene sequence: CDR1 MGHRA, CDR2 YSYEKL. The CDR3 is 14 residues long. The CDR3 sequence is CASSRTGTEYEQYF. CDR3 sequence (DNA): TGTGCCAGCAGCCGTACCGGGACAGAATACGAGCAGTACTTC.

This clone appeared once. V usage is TRBV7-2 and J usage is TRBJ1-2, with unresolved D. The CDR3 is made up of 16 amino acids. V gave up 2 bases and J gave up 0 bases, with 13 bases separating them. Germline assignment: CDR1 SGHTA and CDR2 FQGNSA. CDR3: CASSLTMKASNYGYTF. Written as DNA, the CDR3 is TGTGCCAGCAGCTTAACGATGAAGGCGTCTAACTATGGCTACACCTTC.

The chain links TRBV2 to TRBJ2-4, with 8 positions matching TRBD2. The V segment lost 8 bases and the J segment 5 bases; nucleotides outside the gene matches: 8. The CDR3 has 14 amino acids. Per the germline V gene, CDR1 is SNHLY and CDR2 is FYNNEI. The CDR3 nucleotides are TGTGCCAGCCGGAGAACGGGGGGGCAAAACATTCAGTACTTC. Amino acid sequence: CASRRTGGQNIQYF.

V usage is TRBV28 and J usage is TRBJ2-7; TRBD1 agrees at 10 bases. CDR3 length equals 15 residues. Germline V CDR1 and CDR2: MDHEN, SYDVKM. V shed 4 bases and J 3 bases; nucleotides not matched to a gene: 6. The CDR3 DNA reads as TGTGCCAGCAGTTCGCCGGGACAGGGGTTCTACGAGCAGTACTTC. Amino acid sequence: CASSSPGQGFYEQYF.

The CDR3: CASSHRGESSPLHF. CDR3 in DNA: TGTGCCAGTAGTCACAGGGGGGAGTCTTCACCCCTCCACTTT. The chain employs TRBV19 and TRBJ1-6, with TRBD1 matching 8 bases. The CDR3 has 14 amino acids. Germline CDR1 is LNHDA and CDR2 is SQIVND (reference sequence). V lost 5 bases, J lost 9 bases, and 6 bases stayed unmatched.

The count of this clone is one. The gene calls are TRBV27 and TRBJ1-1; D gene uncertain. V lost 1 base to trimming and J lost 0 bases, with 12 bases between them. Germline CDR1 reads MNHEY; CDR2 reads SMNVEV (reference sequence). The CDR3 sequence is 16 residues long. CDR3 in DNA: TGTGCCAGCAGTTTATTAAGGTCAGCGATGAACACTGAAGCTTTCTTT. Protein: CASSLLRSAMNTEAFF.

V and J are TRBV7-9 and TRBJ2-2, with 7 nucleotides matching TRBD2. V lost 6 bases to trimming and J lost 5 bases; unmatched junction nucleotides: 3. Germline V gene lookup returns CDR1 SEHNR and CDR2 FQNEAQ (reference sequence). The CDR3 totals 13 residues. In DNA, the CDR3 is TGTGCCAGCAGTGACGGGGGGACCGGGGAGCTGTTTTTT. The encoded protein is CASSDGGTGELFF. The full variable domain, its missing parts supplied by reference TRBV7-9 and TRBJ2-2, is DTGVSQNPRHKITKRGQNVTFRCDPISEHNRLYWYRQTLGQGPEFLTYFQNEAQLEKSRLLSDRFSAERPKGSFSTLEIQRTEQGDSAMYLCASSDGGTGELFFGEGSRLTVL.

The V gene is TRBV6-6, the J gene TRBJ2-7, with a weak D call TRBD1 (6 bases). This CDR3 has 12 residues. V lost 2 bases, J lost 11 bases, and 13 bases lay in between. Germline CDR1 is MNHNY and CDR2 is SVGAGI (reference sequence). Here the CDR3 DNA reads TGTGCCAGCAGTTACCGGACAGAATCGGAGTACTTC. Translation: CASSYRTESEYF.

The V call is TRBV7-7, the J call TRBJ2-5, with 10 positions matching TRBD2. The J call is uncertain, as TRBJ2-7 better fits the DNA end. CDR3 length: 18 residues. Germline V gives CDR1 SSHAT, CDR2 FNYEAQ (reference sequence). The CDR3 DNA is TGTGCCAGCAGCTTTCGAGATCCAGCGGGAGGGCCTACCTACGAGCAGTACTTC. Translated, it gives CASSFRDPAGGPTYEQYF.

The chain's CDR3 is CASSLRSYNSPLHF. In DNA, the CDR3 is TGTGCCAGCAGCTTGCGTTCCTATAATTCACCCCTCCACTTT. The V call is TRBV11-1, the J call TRBJ1-6; D is uncertain. The V gene's germline CDR1 is SGHAT and CDR2 FQDESV (reference sequence). V was clipped by 3 bases and J by 1 base, with 4 bases between them. This CDR3 region has 14 residues. The whole variable domain, remainder taken from reference TRBV11-1 and TRBJ1-6, is EAEVAQSPRYKITEKSQAVAFWCDPISGHATLYWYRQILGQGPELLVQFQDESVVDDSQLPKDRFSAERLKGVDSTLKIQPAELGDSAMYLCASSLRSYNSPLHFGNGTRLTVT.

This clone was observed a single time. The V call is TRBV6-5, the J call TRBJ2-3; the D is unclear. The CDR3 contains 16 residues. CDR1 and CDR2 from the germline V gene are MNHEY and SVGAGI. V was trimmed by 4 bases and J by 0 bases, leaving 14 bases between them. The CDR3 protein is CASSLRFGTSTDTQYF. The CDR3 nucleotides read TGTGCCAGCAGTTTGAGGTTCGGAACTAGCACAGATACGCAGTATTTT.

CDR3 in amino acids: CASRSYYVAGDDNEQFF. In DNA, the CDR3 is TGTGCCAGCAGATCTTATTACGTAGCGGGAGACGACAATGAGCAGTTCTTC. V usage is TRBV27 and J usage is TRBJ2-1; 9 bases line up with TRBD2. The CDR3 is made up of 17 amino acids. The junction had 14 bases not matched to a gene; V was cut back by 6 bases and J by 5 bases. Germline CDR1 reads MNHEY; CDR2 reads SMNVEV (reference sequence).

The chain links TRBV28 to TRBJ1-2; 7 nucleotides agree with TRBD1. The CDR3 runs to 16 residues. The junction had 9 bases not matched to a gene; V was cut back by 1 base and J by 4 bases. The germline gives CDR1 MDHEN, CDR2 SYDVKM. The CDR3 spells CASSLSSGQDGYGYTF. The CDR3 bases are TGTGCCAGCAGTTTATCCTCTGGACAGGATGGCTATGGCTACACCTTC.